This T cell receptor (beta chain) emerged from a study of radiotherapy plus CTLA-4 blockade in lung cancer. The wider study: In about 20% of patients, objective responses were seen; 25% to 40% had disease control.

Sequencing was performed with immunoSEQ multiplex PCR; in TCRdb, only in-frame clones are kept and a portion is missing. The sample holds about 95,000 clones, approximately 83% seen once. CTLA-4 blockade with ipilimumab, together with focal radiation, was given to patients with chemo-refractory metastatic non-small-cell lung cancer. This clonotype was sampled from a human donor with non-small cell lung cancer who had stable disease on radiotherapy plus ipilimumab. Sequenced here: peripheral blood, sampled from a patient treated with radiotherapy plus ipilimumab.

CDR3 bases: TGCGCCAGCAGCTTGGACGGGGCCGCCGGGGCCCAGTACTTC. Translating gives CASSLDGAAGAQYF. This chain links TRBV5-1 with TRBJ2-5; the D gene could be TRBD1 or TRBD2 (5 bases each). Per germline, CDR1 SGHRS and CDR2 YFSETQ. The germline V and J ends were trimmed by 0 bases and 9 bases, with 15 bases remaining between them. The CDR3 spans 14 residues.